The 7 T cell receptor beta chains in this list originate from one sample, sequenced in a study of vaccination effects on CD4 cells after COVID-19. The data were produced by immunoSEQ multiplex PCR, yet TCRdb's version contains in-frame clones alone and is incomplete. The sample lists around 69,000 clones; less than 80% were seen once. With approximately 10 days of culture completed, CD4+ T cells were isolated. Each participant was given two doses of one vaccine (BNT162b2 or mRNA-1273). What these receptors recognize is not known. This sample comprised CD4+ T cells from PBMCs cultured without peptide, obtained after COVID-19 vaccination. These receptors came from a human donor who received a COVID-19 vaccine.

This rearrangement joins TRBV18 to TRBJ1-1; 7 bases line up with TRBD1. Trimming at V came to 5 bases and at J to 0 bases, leaving 6 bases not matched to a gene. The CDR3 spans 15 residues. CDR1 KGHSH and CDR2 LQKENI come from the germline V gene. CDR3 amino acids: CASSASGTVNTEAFF. As DNA, the CDR3 is TGTGCCAGCTCAGCCTCCGGGACAGTGAACACTGAAGCTTTCTTT.

The chain carries TRBV5-1 and TRBJ2-7; D could derive from TRBD1 or TRBD2 (5 bases each). Between the trimmed V and J ends, which lost 4 bases and 2 bases, there was a span of 13 bases. The CDR3 contains 14 residues. Per germline, CDR1 SGHRS and CDR2 YFSETQ. CDR3 residues: CASSRPGRTYEQYV. CDR3 DNA: TGCGCCAGCAGCCGGCCGGGACGTACCTACGAGCAGTACGTC.

This chain joins TRBV3-1 (or the pseudogene TRBV3-2) and TRBJ2-3; D is unresolved. CDR1 is LGHDT, CDR2 YNNKEL, per germline (reference sequence). CDR3 length: 13 residues. Trimming took 4 bases from V and 6 from J, leaving 11 bases between them. CDR3 amino acids: CASSPNLGDTQYF. The DNA of the CDR3 is TGTGCCAGCAGCCCCAACTTAGGGGATACGCAGTATTTT.

V and J are TRBV5-4 and TRBJ2-1; no firm D call. Per the germline V gene, CDR1 is SGHNT and CDR2 is YYREEE (reference sequence). The V gene lost 1 base and the J gene lost 6 bases, with 11 bases spanning the gap. CDR3 size: 14 residues. The DNA for the CDR3 is TGTGCCAGCAGCTTGTCAATCCTTGGCAATGAGCAGTTCTTC. Encoded protein: CASSLSILGNEQFF.

A single count supports this clone. This sequence joins TRBV5-5 and TRBJ1-3; no reliable D call. The CDR3 has 15 amino acids. The V gene lost 0 bases and the J gene lost 0 bases, with 7 bases spanning the gap. Germline assignment: CDR1 SGHKS and CDR2 YYEKEE (reference sequence). The DNA for the CDR3 is TGTGCCAGCAGCTTGGCTCCACTCTCTGGAAACACCATATATTTT. Translation gives CASSLAPLSGNTIYF.

This chain uses TRBV2 with TRBJ1-1, with D maybe TRBD1 (6 bases). V dropped 5 bases and J dropped 0 bases, with 10 bases sitting between them. CDR1 is SNHLY and CDR2 is FYNNEI in the germline V gene. This CDR3 has 14 residues. This chain's CDR3 is CASSNRAMNTEAFF. The CDR3, as DNA: TGTGCCAGCAGTAACAGGGCCATGAACACTGAAGCTTTCTTT. Looking up the rest from reference TRBV2 and TRBJ1-1 gives the full variable domain: EPEVTQTPSHQVTQMGQEVILRCVPISNHLYFYWYRQILGQKVEFLVSFYNNEISEKSEIFDDQFSVERPDGSNFTLKIRSTKLEDSAMYFCASSNRAMNTEAFFGQGTRLTVV.

This chain uses TRBV6-1 with TRBJ1-4, with no clear D. Per the germline V gene, CDR1 is MNHNS and CDR2 is SASEGT. The V gene lost 2 bases and the J gene lost 4 bases, with 11 bases spanning the gap. The CDR3 spans 15 residues. The CDR3 loop is CASSELSRFNEKLFF. The CDR3 nucleotides are TGTGCCAGCAGTGAATTAAGCAGGTTTAATGAAAAACTGTTTTTT.